This TCR beta chain was sequenced during a study of blood T cell repertoires in COVID-19. The wider study: Some COVID-19 samples were acute and others convalescent; all came from the United States, Italy and Spain.

Germline V lookup: CDR1 SGHNT, CDR2 YYREEE (reference sequence). The CDR3 spans 16 residues. Between the trimmed V and J ends, which lost 0 bases and 0 bases, there was a span of 9 bases. Sequencing was performed with immunoSEQ multiplex PCR; in TCRdb, only in-frame clones are kept and a portion is missing. The top ten clones hold roughly 8.7% of a sample with around 20,000 clones, roughly 87% of them seen once. The chain recombines TRBV5-4 with TRBJ2-2, with D perhaps matching TRBD2 (5 bases). The sequence was collected from a human donor in a cohort sampled during active COVID-19. The donor label of this sample is uncertain. Source material: peripheral blood. CDR3 residues: CASSLDPGSNTGELFF. CDR3 nucleotides: TGTGCCAGCAGCTTGGATCCGGGGTCGAACACCGGGGAGCTGTTTTTT.